This TCR beta chain was sequenced in a study of cytomegalovirus exposure and HLA in healthy donors. About this clone itself: What it binds is unknown.

Primers for the PCR totalled 60 Vbeta and 13 Jbeta. Clones were sequenced by immunoSEQ multiplex PCR, and TCRdb holds only the in-frame ones, with some missing. This sample has some 120,000 clones, with over 60% found just once. Study-level points and caveats: In a later analysis, CMV-associated beta chains were mostly HLA-associated, it appeared.

The specimen was PBMCs. The source is a human donor in good health.

This CDR3 reads CASSWGVSTDTQYF. The CDR3 DNA follows: TGTGCCAGCAGTTGGGGCGTTAGCACAGATACGCAGTATTTT. The chain employs TRBV6-6 and TRBJ2-3; perhaps TRBD1 as D (5 bases). V was pared by 4 bases and J by 0 bases, with 8 bases between. Per the germline V gene, CDR1 is MNHNY and CDR2 is SVGAGI (reference sequence). The CDR3 has 14 residues.